This is a list of T cell receptor beta chains from one sample in a study of blood T cell repertoires in COVID-19. TCRdb's table, derived via immunoSEQ multiplex PCR, lists solely in-frame clones and lacks some. The data contain roughly 100,000 clones, roughly 80% of them singletons. Input material: peripheral blood. The receptors stem from a human donor in a cohort sampled during active COVID-19. Each CDR3 is given with its conserved first and last residue. The order of the fields is D gene, V gene, clone size, J gene, CDR3 DNA, CDR3 protein. D genes are given only for firm matches. Expanded clones get a size class; other rows say once, few or many, or leave the size out.

D: TRBD1
V: TRBV10-3
size: NA
J: TRBJ2-2
DNA: TGTGCCATCAGCCAGGGACAGGGGAACACCGGGGAGCTGTTTTTT
CDR3: CAISQGQGNTGELFF

D: NA
V: TRBV6-6
size: NA
J: TRBJ2-7
DNA: TGTGCCAGCAGCCCCGGGCGACAGCGAGCCTACGAGCAGTACTTC
CDR3: CASSPGRQRAYEQYF

D: NA
V: TRBV3-1/TRBV3-2
size: once
J: TRBJ2-5
DNA: TGTGCCAGCAGCCAAGGTCTGGGGCTGGGGCAAGAGACCCAGTACTTC
CDR3: CASSQGLGLGQETQYF

D: TRBD2
V: TRBV2
size: NA
J: TRBJ2-7
DNA: TGTGCCAGCAGTGTCGGACTAGCGGGGGCCCTGGAGCAGTACTTC
CDR3: CASSVGLAGALEQYF

D: NA
V: TRBV7-7
size: NA
J: TRBJ2-1
DNA: TGTGCTAGCAGCTTTGGACTACGTGGTAATGAGCAGTTCTTC
CDR3: CASSFGLRGNEQFF

D: TRBD1
V: TRBV11-3
size: NA
J: TRBJ2-7
DNA: TGTGCCAGCAGCTTGACAGGGGCTGCGGCCAAGCAGTACTTC
CDR3: CASSLTGAAAKQYF

D: NA
V: TRBV3-1/TRBV3-2
size: NA
J: TRBJ1-5
DNA: TGTGCCAGCAGCCAAGATTTGTCACAGCCCCAGCATTTT
CDR3: CASSQDLSQPQHF

D: NA
V: TRBV3-1/TRBV3-2
size: NA
J: TRBJ1-4
DNA: TGTGCCAGCGGTCTTCAGGCTAATGAAAAACTGTTTTTT
CDR3: CASGLQANEKLFF

D: TRBD1
V: TRBV7-2
size: NA
J: TRBJ1-2
DNA: TGTGCCAGCAGCTCGTACAGGGGAGCTAACTATGGCTACACCTTC
CDR3: CASSSYRGANYGYTF

D: NA
V: TRBV18
size: NA
J: TRBJ2-2
DNA: TGTGCCAGCTCACCAGGGCAGGGGCTCACCGGGGAGCTGTTTTTT
CDR3: CASSPGQGLTGELFF

D: NA
V: TRBV18
size: NA
J: TRBJ2-5
DNA: TGTGCCAGCTCACCACCGTCCGTAGAGACCCAGTACTTC
CDR3: CASSPPSVETQYF

D: NA
V: TRBV5-1
size: few
J: TRBJ2-7
DNA: TGCGCCAGCAGCCATACAGGGCTGAATCTTTACGAGCAGTACTTC
CDR3: CASSHTGLNLYEQYF

D: TRBD2
V: TRBV29-1
size: NA
J: TRBJ2-3
DNA: TGCAGCGTTGCCCTTATAGCGGGGGGGACAGATACGCAGTATTTT
CDR3: CSVALIAGGTDTQYF

D: TRBD2
V: TRBV24-1
size: once
J: TRBJ2-1
DNA: TGTGCCACCAGTGATCGTAGCGGGCCGCTTCACAATGAGCAGTTCTTC
CDR3: CATSDRSGPLHNEQFF

D: NA
V: TRBV3-1/TRBV3-2
size: NA
J: TRBJ2-2
DNA: TGTGCCAGCAGCCAGACGACAAGCACCGGGGAGCTGTTTTTT
CDR3: CASSQTTSTGELFF

D: NA
V: TRBV5-4
size: NA
J: TRBJ1-4
DNA: TGTGCCAGCAGTACTACTCCTACGGATGAAAAACTGTTTTTT
CDR3: CASSTTPTDEKLFF